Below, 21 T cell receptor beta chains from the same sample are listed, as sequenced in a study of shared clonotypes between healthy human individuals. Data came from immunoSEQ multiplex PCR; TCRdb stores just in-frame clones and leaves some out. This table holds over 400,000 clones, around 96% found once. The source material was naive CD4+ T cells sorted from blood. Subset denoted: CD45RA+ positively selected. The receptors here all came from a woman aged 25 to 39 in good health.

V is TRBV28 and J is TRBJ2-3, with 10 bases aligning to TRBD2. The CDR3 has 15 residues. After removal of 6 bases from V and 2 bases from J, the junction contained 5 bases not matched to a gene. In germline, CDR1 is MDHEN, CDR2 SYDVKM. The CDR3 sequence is CASSAGLAVTDTQYF. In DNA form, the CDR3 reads TGTGCCAGCAGCGCCGGACTAGCGGTCACAGATACGCAGTATTTT. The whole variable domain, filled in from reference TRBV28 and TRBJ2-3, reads DVKVTQSSRYLVKRTGEKVFLECVQDMDHENMFWYRQDPGLGLRLIYFSYDVKMKEKGDIPEGYSVSREKKERFSLILESASTNQTSMYLCASSAGLAVTDTQYFGPGTRLTVL.

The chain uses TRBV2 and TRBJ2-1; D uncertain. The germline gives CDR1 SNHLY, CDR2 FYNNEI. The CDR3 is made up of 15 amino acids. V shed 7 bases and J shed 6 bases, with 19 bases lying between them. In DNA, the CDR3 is TGTGCCAGCACTCCGCGAAGGAGTATCAGCAATGAGCAGTTCTTC. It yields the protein CASTPRRSISNEQFF.

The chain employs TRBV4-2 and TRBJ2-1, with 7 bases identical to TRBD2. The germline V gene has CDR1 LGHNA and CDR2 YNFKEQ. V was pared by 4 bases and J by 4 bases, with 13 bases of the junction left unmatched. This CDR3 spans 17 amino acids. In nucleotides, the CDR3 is TGTGCCAGCAGCCCAAAGTTGGCGGGCGGGGGATACAATGAGCAGTTCTTC. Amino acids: CASSPKLAGGGYNEQFF.

CDR3 region: CASSLVSGNDYGYTF. As DNA, the CDR3 is TGTGCCAGCAGCTTGGTCAGTGGGAACGACTATGGCTACACCTTC. The chain joins TRBV5-6 to TRBJ1-2; D gene unclear. V was shortened by 0 bases and J by 3 bases, with 12 bases between the two germline ends. Germline CDR1 reads SGHDT; CDR2 reads YYEEEE. This CDR3 comprises 15 residues. Combining the CDR3 with reference TRBV5-6 and TRBJ1-2 gives the whole variable domain DAGVTQSPTHLIKTRGQQVTLRCSPKSGHDTVSWYQQALGQGPQFIFQYYEEEERQRGNFPDRFSGHQFPNYSSELNVNALLLGDSALYLCASSLVSGNDYGYTFGSGTRLTVV.

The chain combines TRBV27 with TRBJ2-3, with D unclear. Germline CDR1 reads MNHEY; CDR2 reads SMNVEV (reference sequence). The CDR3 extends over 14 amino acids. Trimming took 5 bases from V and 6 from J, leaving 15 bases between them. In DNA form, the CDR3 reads TGTGCCAGCAGTCTTTCGACCCCTGGCGATACGCAGTATTTT. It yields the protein CASSLSTPGDTQYF.

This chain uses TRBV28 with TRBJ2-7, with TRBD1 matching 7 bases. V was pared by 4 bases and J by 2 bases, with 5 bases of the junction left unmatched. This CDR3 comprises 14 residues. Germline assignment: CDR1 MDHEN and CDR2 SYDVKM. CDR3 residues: CASSSRDRAYEQYF. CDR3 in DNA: TGTGCCAGCAGTTCCCGGGACAGAGCCTACGAGCAGTACTTC.

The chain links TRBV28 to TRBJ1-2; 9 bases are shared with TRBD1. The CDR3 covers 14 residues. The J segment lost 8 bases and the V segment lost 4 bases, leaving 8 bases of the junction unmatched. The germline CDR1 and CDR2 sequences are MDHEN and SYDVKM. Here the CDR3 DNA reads TGTGCCAGCAGTTCGGGACAGGGAAGAGGGGGCTACACCTTC. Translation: CASSSGQGRGGYTF.

CDR3 residues: CASSLLDTGFNYGYTF. DNA of the CDR3: TGCGCCAGCAGCCTTCTAGACACCGGCTTTAACTATGGCTACACCTTC. The chain carries TRBV5-1 and TRBJ1-2; D gene unclear. The CDR3 has 16 residues. The germline gives CDR1 SGHRS, CDR2 YFSETQ. V was cut by 4 bases and J by 1 base, with 17 bases left in between. Variable domain in full (rest from reference TRBV5-1 and TRBJ1-2): KAGVTQTPRYLIKTRGQQVTLSCSPISGHRSVSWYQQTPGQGLQFLFEYFSETQRNKGNFPGRFSGRQFSNSRSEMNVSTLELGDSALYLCASSLLDTGFNYGYTFGSGTRLTVV.

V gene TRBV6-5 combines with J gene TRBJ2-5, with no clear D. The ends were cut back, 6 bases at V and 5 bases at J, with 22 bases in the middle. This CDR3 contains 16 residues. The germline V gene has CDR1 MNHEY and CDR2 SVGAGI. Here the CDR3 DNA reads TGTGCCAGCAGCTACGGTGGTCCTCTAAACCGGGAGACCCAGTACTTC. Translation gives CASSYGGPLNRETQYF.

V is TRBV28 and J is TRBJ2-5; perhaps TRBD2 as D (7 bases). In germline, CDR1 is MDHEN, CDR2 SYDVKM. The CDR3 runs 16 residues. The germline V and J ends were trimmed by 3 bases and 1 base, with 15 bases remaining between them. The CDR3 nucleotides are TGTGCCAGCAGTTTTAGCGGGCTAGGGGGCCAAGAGACCCAGTACTTC. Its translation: CASSFSGLGGQETQYF.

CDR3 in DNA: TGTGCCAGCGGCCAGGGGTACTGGGTAGGTGGCTACACCTTC. Protein: CASGQGYWVGGYTF. The V gene is TRBV27, the J gene TRBJ1-2, with D possibly TRBD1 on 6 matching bases. Looked up from germline, CDR1 is MNHEY and CDR2 is SMNVEV (reference sequence). V dropped 8 bases and J dropped 7 bases, with 20 bases sitting between them. This CDR3 region has 14 residues.

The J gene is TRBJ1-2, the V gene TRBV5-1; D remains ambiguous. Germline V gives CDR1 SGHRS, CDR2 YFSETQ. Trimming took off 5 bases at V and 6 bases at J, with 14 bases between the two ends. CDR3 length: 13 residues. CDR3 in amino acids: CASRLWTVDGYTF. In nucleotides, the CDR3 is TGCGCCAGCAGACTATGGACGGTTGATGGCTACACCTTC. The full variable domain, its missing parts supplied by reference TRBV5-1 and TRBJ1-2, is KAGVTQTPRYLIKTRGQQVTLSCSPISGHRSVSWYQQTPGQGLQFLFEYFSETQRNKGNFPGRFSGRQFSNSRSEMNVSTLELGDSALYLCASRLWTVDGYTFGSGTRLTVV.

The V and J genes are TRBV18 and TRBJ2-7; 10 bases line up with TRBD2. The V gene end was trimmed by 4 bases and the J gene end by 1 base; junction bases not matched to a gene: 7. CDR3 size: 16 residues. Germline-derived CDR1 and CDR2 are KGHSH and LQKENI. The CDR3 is CASSLASGSSSYEQYF. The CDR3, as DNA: TGTGCCAGCTCACTAGCTAGCGGGAGTAGTTCCTACGAGCAGTACTTC.

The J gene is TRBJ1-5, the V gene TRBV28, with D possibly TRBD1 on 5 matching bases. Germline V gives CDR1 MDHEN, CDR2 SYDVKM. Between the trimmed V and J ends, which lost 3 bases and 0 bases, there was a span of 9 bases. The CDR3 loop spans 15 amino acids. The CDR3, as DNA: TGTGCCAGCAGTTTTGAGGGGTATAGCAATCAGCCCCAGCATTTT. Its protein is CASSFEGYSNQPQHF.

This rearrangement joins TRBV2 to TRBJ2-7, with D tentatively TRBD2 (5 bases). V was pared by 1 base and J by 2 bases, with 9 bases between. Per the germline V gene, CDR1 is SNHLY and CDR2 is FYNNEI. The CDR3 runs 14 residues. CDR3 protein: CASSEGGSPYEQYF. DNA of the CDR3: TGTGCCAGCAGTGAAGGTGGGAGCCCCTACGAGCAGTACTTC.

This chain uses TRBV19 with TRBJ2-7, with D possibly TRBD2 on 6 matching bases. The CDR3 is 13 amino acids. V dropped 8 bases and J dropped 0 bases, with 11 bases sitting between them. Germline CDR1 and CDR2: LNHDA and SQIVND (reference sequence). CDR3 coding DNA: TGTGCCAGTCGACGGGGGATCTCCTACGAGCAGTACTTC. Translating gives CASRRGISYEQYF.

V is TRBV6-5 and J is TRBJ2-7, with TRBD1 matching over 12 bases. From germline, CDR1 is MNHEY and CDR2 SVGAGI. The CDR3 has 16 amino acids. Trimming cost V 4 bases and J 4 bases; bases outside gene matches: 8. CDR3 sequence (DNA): TGTGCCAGCAGTTCGGACGGGACAGGGGGCTCGTACGAGCAGTACTTC. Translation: CASSSDGTGGSYEQYF.

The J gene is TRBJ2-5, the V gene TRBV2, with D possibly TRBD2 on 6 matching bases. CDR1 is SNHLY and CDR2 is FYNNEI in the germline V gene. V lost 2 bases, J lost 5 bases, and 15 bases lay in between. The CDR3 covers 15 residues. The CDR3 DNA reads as TGTGCCAGCAGTGAACTGCAGGGCGGGGAGGAGACCCAGTACTTC. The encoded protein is CASSELQGGEETQYF. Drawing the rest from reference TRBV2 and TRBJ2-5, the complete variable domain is EPEVTQTPSHQVTQMGQEVILRCVPISNHLYFYWYRQILGQKVEFLVSFYNNEISEKSEIFDDQFSVERPDGSNFTLKIRSTKLEDSAMYFCASSELQGGEETQYFGPGTRLLVL.

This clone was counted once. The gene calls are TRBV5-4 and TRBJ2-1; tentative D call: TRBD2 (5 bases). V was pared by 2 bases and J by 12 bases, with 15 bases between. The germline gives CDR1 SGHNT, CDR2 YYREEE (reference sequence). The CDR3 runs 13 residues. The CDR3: CASSFLPGERQFF. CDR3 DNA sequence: TGTGCCAGCAGCTTCCTTCCCGGGGAACGGCAGTTCTTC.

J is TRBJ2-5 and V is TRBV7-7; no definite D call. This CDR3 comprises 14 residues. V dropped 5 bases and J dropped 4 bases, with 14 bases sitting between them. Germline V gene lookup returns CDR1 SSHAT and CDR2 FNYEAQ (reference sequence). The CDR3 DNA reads TGTGCCAGCAGCCCCACCCTTAGGGTAGAGACCCAGTACTTC. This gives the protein CASSPTLRVETQYF. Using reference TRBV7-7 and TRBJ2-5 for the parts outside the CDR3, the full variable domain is GAGVSQSPRYKVTKRGQDVTLRCDPISSHATLYWYQQALGQGPEFLTYFNYEAQPDKSGLPSDRFSAERPEGSISTLTIQRTEQRDSAMYRCASSPTLRVETQYFGPGTRLLVL.

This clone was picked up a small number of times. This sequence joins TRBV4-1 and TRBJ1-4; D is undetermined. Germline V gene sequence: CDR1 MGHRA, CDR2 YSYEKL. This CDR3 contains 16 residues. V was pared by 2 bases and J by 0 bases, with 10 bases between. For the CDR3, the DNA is TGCGCCAGCAGCCAAAAGGACGGCACAACTAATGAAAAACTGTTTTTT. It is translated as CASSQKDGTTNEKLFF.